This T cell receptor (beta chain) comes out of a study of control samples from healthy donors and cancer patients. Method: immunoSEQ multiplex PCR; TCRdb's copy keeps in-frame clones and lacks some. The sample has approximately 170,000 clones; roughly nine tenths are singletons. The receptor's source is a man aged 30 to 39 in good health. Specimen: blood.

The CDR3 sequence: CASSIGGGTGELFF. The CDR3 nucleotides read TGTGCCAGTAGTATCGGGGGTGGGACCGGGGAGCTGTTTTTT. The chain employs TRBV19 and TRBJ2-2; possible D gene TRBD2, 6 bases. Deletions cut 3 bases from V and 5 bases from J, with 10 bases between. This CDR3 spans 14 amino acids. Per germline, CDR1 LNHDA and CDR2 SQIVND (reference sequence).